Listed here are 25 T cell receptor beta chains from one sample, sequenced in a study of T cell responses to AZD1222 COVID-19 vaccine. The data were produced by immunoSEQ multiplex PCR, yet TCRdb's version contains in-frame clones alone and is incomplete. The repertoire has about 130,000 clones, approximately 89% of them found once; the top ten carry around 5.6%. Here the sequenced sample was peripheral blood, taken on day 0 of AZD1222 vaccination. Every receptor here comes from an adult in good health.

The V call is TRBV5-6, the J call TRBJ1-2, with TRBD1 identical over 10 bases. The CDR3 is 14 amino acids. From germline, CDR1 is SGHDT and CDR2 YYEEEE. Trimming cost V 4 bases and J 3 bases; bases outside gene matches: 3. This CDR3 is CASSPGTGDYGYTF. CDR3 DNA: TGTGCCAGCAGCCCCGGGACAGGGGACTATGGCTACACCTTC.

The chain uses TRBV5-6 and TRBJ1-2; no clear D. This CDR3 has 18 residues. Between the trimmed V and J ends, which lost 0 bases and 0 bases, there was a span of 18 bases. CDR1 and CDR2 from the germline V gene are SGHDT and YYEEEE. This chain's CDR3 is CASSLVTVYSFANYGYTF. CDR3 coding DNA: TGTGCCAGCAGCTTGGTAACTGTATATAGTTTTGCTAACTATGGCTACACCTTC.

This clone was found a few times. One end of the junction fails to match germline, which may point to a read error. This sequence joins TRBV4-3 and TRBJ1-3; possible D gene TRBD1, 6 bases. Germline-derived CDR1 and CDR2 are LGHNA and YSLEER. CDR3 length: 16 residues. The CDR3 is CASSQALTGIGYTIYF. CDR3 DNA: TGCGCCAGCAGCCAAGCCCTAACAGGGATTGGATACACCATATATTTT.

The sample holds a few counts of this clone. The chain combines TRBV5-1 with TRBJ1-1; tentative D call: TRBD1 (6 bases). CDR1 is SGHRS and CDR2 is YFSETQ in the germline V gene. Trimming removed 6 bases at V and 3 bases at J, with 9 bases between. CDR3 length equals 12 residues. The CDR3 DNA is TGCGCCAGCAATAGGGGGGACACTGAAGCTTTCTTT. Translated: CASNRGDTEAFF.

V is TRBV12-3 or TRBV12-4 and J is TRBJ1-4; D is unresolved. Trimming removed 4 bases from V and 5 bases from J, with 5 bases in between. CDR3 length equals 12 residues. The CDR3 region is CASSSLNEKLFF. The DNA of the CDR3 is TGTGCCAGCAGTTCACTAAATGAAAAACTGTTTTTT.

The genes are TRBV19 and TRBJ2-7; 10 nucleotides align to TRBD1. V lost 3 bases and J lost 3; bases outside the gene matches: 5. The length of the CDR3 is 15 residues. CDR1 and CDR2 (germline): LNHDA, SQIVND (reference sequence). This CDR3 is CASSIRTGGIYEQYF. The CDR3, as DNA: TGTGCCAGTAGTATTCGGACAGGGGGGATCTACGAGCAGTACTTC. Complete variable domain (other parts from reference TRBV19 and TRBJ2-7): DGGITQSPKYLFRKEGQNVTLSCEQNLNHDAMYWYRQDPGQGLRLIYYSQIVNDFQKGDIAEGYSVSREKKESFPLTVTSAQKNPTAFYLCASSIRTGGIYEQYFGPGTRLTVT.

The rearrangement links TRBV4-2 to TRBJ2-5; 12 bases are a match to TRBD2. In germline, CDR1 is LGHNA, CDR2 YNFKEQ. V lost 4 bases and J lost 2; bases outside the gene matches: 5. The length of the CDR3 is 16 residues. The CDR3 sequence is CASSRPSGGVQETQYF. CDR3 DNA: TGTGCCAGCAGCCGCCCTAGCGGGGGGGTTCAAGAGACCCAGTACTTC.

The V and J genes are TRBV7-2 and TRBJ1-2; 10 positions match TRBD1. The V segment lost 0 bases and the J segment 5 bases; nucleotides outside the gene matches: 6. Germline assignment: CDR1 SGHTA and CDR2 FQGNSA. This CDR3 spans 16 amino acids. In nucleotides, the CDR3 is TGTGCCAGCAGCTTAGCGACAGGGGGCGACCCATATGGCTACACCTTC. This translates into CASSLATGGDPYGYTF. Full variable domain (rest looked up from reference TRBV7-2 and TRBJ1-2): GAGVSQSPSNKVTEKGKDVELRCDPISGHTALYWYRQSLGQGLEFLIYFQGNSAPDKSGLPSDRFSAERTGGSVSTLTIQRTQQEDSAVYLCASSLATGGDPYGYTFGSGTRLTVV.

J is TRBJ1-1 and V is TRBV7-9; D unclear. Germline CDR1 SEHNR, CDR2 FQNEAQ (reference sequence). Trimming removed 3 bases at V and 4 bases at J, with 6 bases between. The CDR3 loop spans 12 amino acids. The CDR3 here is CASSFPGTEAFF. The CDR3, as DNA: TGTGCCAGCAGCTTCCCAGGCACTGAAGCTTTCTTT.

The chain joins TRBV18 to TRBJ2-7; no firm D call. The CDR3 is made up of 15 amino acids. From germline, CDR1 is KGHSH and CDR2 LQKENI. V was shortened by 1 base and J by 5 bases, with 15 bases between the two germline ends. This chain's CDR3 is CASSPRAQAGNEQYF. For the CDR3, the DNA is TGTGCCAGCTCACCACGGGCTCAAGCCGGTAACGAGCAGTACTTC.

In nucleotides, the CDR3 is TGCGCCAGCAGCTTGAGTCTGGGGGATGGCTACACCTTC. Its translation: CASSLSLGDGYTF. This chain uses TRBV5-1 with TRBJ1-2; D might be TRBD1 (5 bases). Per the germline V gene, CDR1 is SGHRS and CDR2 is YFSETQ. The ends were cut back, 1 base at V and 6 bases at J, with 10 bases in the middle. The CDR3 covers 13 residues.

Comment on this clone: The sample carries other DNA sequences with the same CDR3. The genes are TRBV30 and TRBJ1-3; D unclear. Trimming left V 0 bases short and J 0 bases short, with 6 bases between. Germline V gene sequence: CDR1 GTSNPN, CDR2 SVGIG (reference sequence). CDR3 length equals 14 residues. CDR3 DNA sequence: TGTGCCTGGAGTGTACTTCTCTCTGGAAACACCATATATTTT. It encodes CAWSVLLSGNTIYF.

This chain links TRBV5-1 with TRBJ1-5; possible D gene TRBD1, 5 bases. This CDR3 comprises 13 residues. Trimming pared 4 bases from V and 7 bases from J, leaving 12 bases between. Germline lookup yields CDR1 SGHRS and CDR2 YFSETQ. The CDR3 DNA sequence: TGCGCCAGCAGCCAGATGGGGGGGCAGCCCCAGCATTTT. It yields the protein CASSQMGGQPQHF.

V is TRBV7-2 and J is TRBJ2-7; either TRBD1 or TRBD2 may supply D (7 bases each). The V gene's germline CDR1 is SGHTA and CDR2 FQGNSA. Trimming left V 5 bases short and J 2 bases short, with 13 bases between. The CDR3 extends over 14 amino acids. CDR3: CASSEAGGAYEQYF. CDR3 in DNA: TGTGCCAGCAGCGAAGCAGGGGGGGCCTACGAGCAGTACTTC.

The chain combines TRBV15 with TRBJ1-1; no definite D call. CDR1 is LNHNV and CDR2 is YYDKDF in the germline V gene (reference sequence). Trimming cost V 5 bases and J 0 bases, with 7 bases left between them. The CDR3 has 13 amino acids. CDR3 loop: CATSPMMNTEAFF. The CDR3 bases are TGTGCCACCAGCCCTATGATGAACACTGAAGCTTTCTTT.

The genes are TRBV10-1 and TRBJ1-6, with 7 positions matching TRBD1. Germline lookup yields CDR1 WNHNN and CDR2 SYGVQD (reference sequence). The trim removed 10 bases at V and 9 bases at J, leaving 18 bases unmatched. The CDR3 runs 16 residues. CDR3 coding DNA: TGCGCCAACCACCGGGACAGCGAACTCCTAGGTTCACCCCTCCACTTT. It encodes CANHRDSELLGSPLHF.

The chain uses TRBV19 and TRBJ1-3, with a tentative D call TRBD1 (6 bases). The V end lost 6 bases, the J end lost 0 bases, and 9 bases lay between the germline ends. The CDR3 totals 14 residues. CDR1 LNHDA and CDR2 SQIVND come from the germline V gene (reference sequence). The DNA for the CDR3 is TGTGCCAGTAGAGACAGGAGCTCTGGAAACACCATATATTTT. It yields the protein CASRDRSSGNTIYF.

The chain employs TRBV7-9 and TRBJ1-2; no firm D call. Germline CDR1 SEHNR, CDR2 FQNEAQ (reference sequence). V gave up 1 base and J gave up 8 bases, with 8 bases separating them. CDR3 length: 12 amino acids. The CDR3 loop is CASSLGLGGYTF. The DNA of the CDR3 is TGTGCCAGCAGCTTAGGGTTGGGAGGCTACACCTTC. Using reference TRBV7-9 and TRBJ1-2 for the parts outside the CDR3, the full variable domain is DTGVSQNPRHKITKRGQNVTFRCDPISEHNRLYWYRQTLGQGPEFLTYFQNEAQLEKSRLLSDRFSAERPKGSFSTLEIQRTEQGDSAMYLCASSLGLGGYTFGSGTRLTVV.

The rearrangement uses TRBV19 and TRBJ1-4; D unclear. The germline V gene has CDR1 LNHDA and CDR2 SQIVND (reference sequence). V lost 2 bases and J lost 3, with 13 bases in between. This CDR3 spans 16 amino acids. The CDR3 coding sequence is TGTGCCAGTAGTATACAAGGGAGTCCATCTAATGAAAAACTGTTTTTT. It is translated as CASSIQGSPSNEKLFF. The full variable domain, completed using reference TRBV19 and TRBJ1-4, is DGGITQSPKYLFRKEGQNVTLSCEQNLNHDAMYWYRQDPGQGLRLIYYSQIVNDFQKGDIAEGYSVSREKKESFPLTVTSAQKNPTAFYLCASSIQGSPSNEKLFFGSGTQLSVL.

A single count supports this clone. This chain uses TRBV6-5 with TRBJ2-7; 7 bases align to TRBD1. In germline, CDR1 is MNHEY, CDR2 SVGAGI. V was clipped by 6 bases and J by 9 bases; unmatched bases: 14. This CDR3 has 14 residues. CDR3 loop: CASSRDRINEGQYF. In DNA, the CDR3 is TGTGCCAGCAGCAGGGACAGAATAAACGAGGGGCAGTACTTC.

CDR3 sequence (DNA): TGCGCCAGCAGCCCCCAACCAGGGGATTATGGCTACACCTTC. This codes for CASSPQPGDYGYTF. The chain employs TRBV4-1 and TRBJ1-2, with D tentatively TRBD1 (6 bases). Germline V gene lookup returns CDR1 MGHRA and CDR2 YSYEKL. V lost 4 bases and J lost 5, with 14 bases in between. This CDR3 has 14 amino acids.

V is TRBV18 and J is TRBJ1-1; 7 nucleotides agree with TRBD1. Trimming removed 3 bases from V and 0 bases from J; junction bases left unmatched: 7. This CDR3 is 16 amino acids long. Germline V gene sequence: CDR1 KGHSH, CDR2 LQKENI. The CDR3 region is CASSPSGGRVNTEAFF. CDR3 nucleotide sequence: TGTGCCAGCTCACCCTCAGGGGGAAGGGTGAACACTGAAGCTTTCTTT.

The chain has TRBV10-3 and TRBJ1-2; the D gene is possibly TRBD1 (6 bases). This CDR3 comprises 15 residues. Trimming removed 3 bases at V and 3 bases at J, with 14 bases between. Per the germline V gene, CDR1 is ENHRY and CDR2 is SYGVKD. The CDR3 sequence: CAISDPGKGDYGYTF. CDR3 in DNA: TGTGCCATCAGTGACCCTGGAAAGGGGGACTATGGCTACACCTTC.

Only one count was recorded for this clone. The chain employs TRBV15 and TRBJ1-5, with D maybe TRBD1 (6 bases). The CDR3 is 15 amino acids. V was clipped by 0 bases and J by 6 bases, with 12 bases between them. Germline CDR1 and CDR2: LNHNV and YYDKDF (reference sequence). Written as DNA, the CDR3 is TGTGCCACCAGCAGAGAAACAGGGTATGGTCAGCCCCAGCATTTT. Protein sequence: CATSRETGYGQPQHF.

The chain recombines TRBV15 with TRBJ1-5, with TRBD1 matching 8 bases. Germline CDR1 and CDR2: LNHNV and YYDKDF (reference sequence). V lost 4 bases and J lost 3; bases outside the gene matches: 14. The CDR3 is 18 residues long. Here the CDR3 DNA reads TGTGCCACCAGCACACCCACCCCCGACAGGGGAGACAATCAGCCCCAGCATTTT. Protein sequence: CATSTPTPDRGDNQPQHF.